The 3 T cell receptor beta chains listed next were all sequenced from one sample in a study of human T cells and chemical hapten exposure. Noted time point: patch test 3, about 24 weeks after DPC sensitization. The treatment was: therapeutic diphenylcyclopropenone sensitization with weekly scalp DPC. From the RACE reads, TCRdb called clonotypes with MiXCR, one entry per CDR3 protein. The sample lists 27,000 or so distinct CDR3 sequences; almost 6% were seen once. This material consisted of whole blood, taken in connection with sensitization to the hapten diphenylcyclopropenone (DPC). All receptors come from a man aged 30 to 45 with alopecia areata. Some clones in this sample may be carry-over from other donors' samples.

This clonotype was counted a few times. The CDR3, as DNA: TGCGCCAGCAGGACTTCTGGGCAGGGGAACGAGCAGTACTTC. It is translated as CASRTSGQGNEQYF. The chain recombines TRBV4-1 with TRBJ2-7; D may be TRBD1 (6 bases). The germline V and J ends were trimmed by 6 bases and 5 bases, with 17 bases remaining between them. The CDR3 contains 14 residues. Germline lookup yields CDR1 MGHRA and CDR2 YSYEKL.

This clonotype was detected ten times or more. CDR3 region: CASSSTDLATNEKLFF. CDR3 nucleotides: TGTGCCAGCAGCTCTACGGACCTGGCAACTAATGAAAAACTGTTTTTT. V usage is TRBV11-2 and J usage is TRBJ1-4, with D unresolved. Trimming removed 4 bases from V and 0 bases from J, with 12 bases in between. CDR1 SGHAT and CDR2 FQNNGV come from the germline V gene. The CDR3 length is 16 residues.

This clonotype was seen many times. V usage is TRBV29-1 and J usage is TRBJ1-3; D uncertain. V was clipped by 4 bases and J by 0 bases, with 16 bases between them. The germline V gene encodes CDR1 SQVTM and CDR2 ANQGSEA. The CDR3 has 16 amino acids. CDR3 nucleotide sequence: TGCAGCGTTGCCGGCGCCGCCCAGGCCTCTGGAAACACCATATATTTT. It specifies CSVAGAAQASGNTIYF.